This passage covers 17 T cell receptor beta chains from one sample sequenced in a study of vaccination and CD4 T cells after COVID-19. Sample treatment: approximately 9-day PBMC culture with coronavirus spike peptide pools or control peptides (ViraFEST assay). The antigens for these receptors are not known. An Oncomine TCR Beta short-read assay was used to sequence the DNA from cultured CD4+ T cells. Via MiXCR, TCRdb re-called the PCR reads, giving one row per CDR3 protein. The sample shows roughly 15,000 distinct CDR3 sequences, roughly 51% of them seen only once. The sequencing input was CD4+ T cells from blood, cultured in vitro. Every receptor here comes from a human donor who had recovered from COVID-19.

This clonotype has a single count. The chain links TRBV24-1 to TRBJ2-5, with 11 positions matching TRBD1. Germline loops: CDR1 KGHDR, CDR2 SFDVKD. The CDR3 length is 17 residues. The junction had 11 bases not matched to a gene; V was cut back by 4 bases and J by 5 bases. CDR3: CATSDPGARDRGETQYF. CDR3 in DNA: TGTGCCACCAGTGACCCAGGTGCCCGGGACAGGGGGGAGACCCAGTACTTC.

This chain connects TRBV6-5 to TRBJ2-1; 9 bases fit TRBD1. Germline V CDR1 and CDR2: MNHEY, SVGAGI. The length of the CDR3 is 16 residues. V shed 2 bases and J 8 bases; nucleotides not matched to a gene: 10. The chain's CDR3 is CASSYNIWDRDDEQFF. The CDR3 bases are TGTGCCAGCAGTTACAATATCTGGGACAGGGATGATGAGCAGTTCTTC.

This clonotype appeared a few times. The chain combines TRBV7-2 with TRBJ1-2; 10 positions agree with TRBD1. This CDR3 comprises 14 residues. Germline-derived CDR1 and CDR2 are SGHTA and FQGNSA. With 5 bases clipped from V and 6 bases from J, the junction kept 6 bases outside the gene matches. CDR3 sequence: CASSGLGQGNGYTF. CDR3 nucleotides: TGTGCCAGCAGCGGCTTGGGACAGGGGAATGGCTACACCTTC.

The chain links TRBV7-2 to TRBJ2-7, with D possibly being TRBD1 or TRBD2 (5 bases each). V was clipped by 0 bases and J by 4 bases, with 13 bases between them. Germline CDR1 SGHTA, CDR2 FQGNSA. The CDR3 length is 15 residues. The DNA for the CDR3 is TGTGCCAGCAGCTTAGCGAAGGGACGGAATTACGAGCAGTACTTC. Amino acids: CASSLAKGRNYEQYF. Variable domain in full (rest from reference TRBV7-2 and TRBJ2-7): GAGVSQSPSNKVTEKGKDVELRCDPISGHTALYWYRQSLGQGLEFLIYFQGNSAPDKSGLPSDRFSAERTGGSVSTLTIQRTQQEDSAVYLCASSLAKGRNYEQYFGPGTRLTVT.

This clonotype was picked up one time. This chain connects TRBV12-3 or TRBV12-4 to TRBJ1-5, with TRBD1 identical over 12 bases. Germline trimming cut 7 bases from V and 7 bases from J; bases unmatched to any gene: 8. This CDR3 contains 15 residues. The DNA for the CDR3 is TGTGCCAGCAAACCTCCGGGACAGGGGGCCCAGCCCCAGCATTTT. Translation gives CASKPPGQGAQPQHF.

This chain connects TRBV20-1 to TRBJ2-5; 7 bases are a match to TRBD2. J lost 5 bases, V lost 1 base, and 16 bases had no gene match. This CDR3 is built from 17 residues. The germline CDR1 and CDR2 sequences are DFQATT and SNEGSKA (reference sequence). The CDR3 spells CSARGVVRGSSTETQYF. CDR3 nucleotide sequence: TGCAGTGCTAGAGGGGTTGTTCGCGGGAGTAGTACGGAGACCCAGTACTTC.

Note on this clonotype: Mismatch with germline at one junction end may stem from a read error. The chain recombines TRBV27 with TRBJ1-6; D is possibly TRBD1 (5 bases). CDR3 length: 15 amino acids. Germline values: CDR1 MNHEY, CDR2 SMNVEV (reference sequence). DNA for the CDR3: TGTGCCAGCGGTTTTTTAGGGGCAGATAATTCACCCCTCCACTTT. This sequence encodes CASGFLGADNSPLHF.

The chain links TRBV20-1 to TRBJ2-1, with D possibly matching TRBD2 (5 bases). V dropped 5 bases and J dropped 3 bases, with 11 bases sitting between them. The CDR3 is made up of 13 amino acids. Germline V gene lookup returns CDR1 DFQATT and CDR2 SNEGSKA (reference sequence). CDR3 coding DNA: TGCAGTGCTGGGGTGGCGGGCTACAATGAGCAGTTCTTC. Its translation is CSAGVAGYNEQFF.

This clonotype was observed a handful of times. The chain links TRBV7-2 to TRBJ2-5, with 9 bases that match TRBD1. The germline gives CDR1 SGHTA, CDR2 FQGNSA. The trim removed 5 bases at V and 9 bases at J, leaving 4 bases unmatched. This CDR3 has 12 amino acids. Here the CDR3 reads CASSLDRGSQYF. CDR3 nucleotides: TGTGCCAGCAGCCTCGACAGGGGGTCCCAGTACTTC. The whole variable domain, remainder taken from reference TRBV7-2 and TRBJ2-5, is GAGVSQSPSNKVTEKGKDVELRCDPISGHTALYWYRQSLGQGLEFLIYFQGNSAPDKSGLPSDRFSAERTGGSVSTLTIQRTQQEDSAVYLCASSLDRGSQYFGPGTRLLVL.

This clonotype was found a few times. DNA of the CDR3: TGTGCCATCAGTGAGTCATCGGGGCCTCAGCCCCAGCATTTT. Protein sequence: CAISESSGPQPQHF. The chain has TRBV10-3 and TRBJ1-5; a weak D match, TRBD1 (5 bases). V lost 0 bases and J 6 bases, leaving 9 bases between the germline ends. The CDR3 is 14 amino acids. The germline V gene encodes CDR1 ENHRY and CDR2 SYGVKD.

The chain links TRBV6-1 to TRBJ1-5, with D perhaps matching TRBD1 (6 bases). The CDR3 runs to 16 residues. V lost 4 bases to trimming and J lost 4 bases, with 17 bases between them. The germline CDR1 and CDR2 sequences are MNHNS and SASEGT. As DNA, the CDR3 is TGTGCCAGCAGTGTCGCAGGGGACCCAGCTAATCAGCCCCAGCATTTT. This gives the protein CASSVAGDPANQPQHF.

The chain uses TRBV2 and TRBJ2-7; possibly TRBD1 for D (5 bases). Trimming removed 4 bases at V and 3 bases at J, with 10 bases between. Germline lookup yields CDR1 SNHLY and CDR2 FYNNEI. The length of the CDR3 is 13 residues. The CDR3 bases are TGTGCCAGCAGTGTACTAACAGGCTACGAGCAGTACTTC. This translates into CASSVLTGYEQYF.

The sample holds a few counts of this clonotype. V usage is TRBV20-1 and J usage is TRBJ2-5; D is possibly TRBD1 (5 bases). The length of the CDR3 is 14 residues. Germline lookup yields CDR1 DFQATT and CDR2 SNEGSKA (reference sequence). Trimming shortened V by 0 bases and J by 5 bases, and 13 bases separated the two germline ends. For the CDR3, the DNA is TGCAGTGCTAGAGATTCGGGCAGGGTTGAGACCCAGTACTTC. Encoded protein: CSARDSGRVETQYF.

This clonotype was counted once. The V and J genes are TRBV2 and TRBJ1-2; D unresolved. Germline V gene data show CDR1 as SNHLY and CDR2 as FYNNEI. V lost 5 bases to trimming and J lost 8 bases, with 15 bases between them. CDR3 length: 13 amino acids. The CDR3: CASSSTRWPGYTF. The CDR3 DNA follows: TGTGCCAGCAGTTCGACACGATGGCCAGGCTACACCTTC. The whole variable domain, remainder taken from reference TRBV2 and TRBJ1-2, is EPEVTQTPSHQVTQMGQEVILRCVPISNHLYFYWYRQILGQKVEFLVSFYNNEISEKSEIFDDQFSVERPDGSNFTLKIRSTKLEDSAMYFCASSSTRWPGYTFGSGTRLTVV.

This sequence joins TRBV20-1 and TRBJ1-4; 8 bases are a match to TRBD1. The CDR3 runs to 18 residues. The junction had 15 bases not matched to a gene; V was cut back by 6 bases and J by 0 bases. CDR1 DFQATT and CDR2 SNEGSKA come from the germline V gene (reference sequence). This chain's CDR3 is CSASGQGILSATNEKLFF. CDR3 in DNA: TGCAGTGCGAGCGGACAGGGAATTTTGTCTGCAACTAATGAAAAACTGTTTTTT.

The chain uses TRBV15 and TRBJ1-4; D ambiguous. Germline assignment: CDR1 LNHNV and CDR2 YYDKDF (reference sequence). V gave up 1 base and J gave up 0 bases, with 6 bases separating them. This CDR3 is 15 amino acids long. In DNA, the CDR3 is TGTGCCACCAGCAGAGGGGGAGCAACTAATGAAAAACTGTTTTTT. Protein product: CATSRGGATNEKLFF.

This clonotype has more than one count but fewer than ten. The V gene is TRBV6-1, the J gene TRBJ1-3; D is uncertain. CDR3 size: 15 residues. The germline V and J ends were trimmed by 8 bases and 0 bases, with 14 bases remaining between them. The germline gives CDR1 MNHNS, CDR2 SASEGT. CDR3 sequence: CASGPGPSSGNTIYF. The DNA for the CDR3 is TGTGCCAGCGGACCCGGGCCGAGCTCTGGAAACACCATATATTTT.